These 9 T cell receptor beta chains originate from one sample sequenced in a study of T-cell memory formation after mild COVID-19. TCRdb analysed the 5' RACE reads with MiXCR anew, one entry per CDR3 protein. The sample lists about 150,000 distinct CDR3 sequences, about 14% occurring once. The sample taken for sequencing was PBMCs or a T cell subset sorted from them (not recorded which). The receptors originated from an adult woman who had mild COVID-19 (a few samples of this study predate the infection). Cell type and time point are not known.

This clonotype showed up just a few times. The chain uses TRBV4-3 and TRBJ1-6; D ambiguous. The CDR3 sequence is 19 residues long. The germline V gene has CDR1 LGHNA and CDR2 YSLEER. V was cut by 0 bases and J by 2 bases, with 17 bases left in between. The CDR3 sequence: CASSQDFAGGRPYNSPLHF. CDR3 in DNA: TGCGCCAGCAGCCAAGATTTTGCAGGAGGGAGGCCCTATAATTCACCCCTCCACTTT.

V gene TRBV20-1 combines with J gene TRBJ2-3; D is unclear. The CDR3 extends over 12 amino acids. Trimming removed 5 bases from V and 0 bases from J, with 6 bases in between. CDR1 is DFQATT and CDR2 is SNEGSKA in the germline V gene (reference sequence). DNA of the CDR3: TGCAGTGCTGCGGCGAGCACAGATACGCAGTATTTT. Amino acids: CSAAASTDTQYF.

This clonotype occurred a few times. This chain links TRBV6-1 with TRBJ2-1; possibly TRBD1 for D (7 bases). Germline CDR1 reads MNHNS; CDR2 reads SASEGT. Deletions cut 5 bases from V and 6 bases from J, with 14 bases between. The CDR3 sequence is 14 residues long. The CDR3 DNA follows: TGTGCCAGCAGTCTACGCGGGACAGTCAATGAGCAGTTCTTC. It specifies CASSLRGTVNEQFF.

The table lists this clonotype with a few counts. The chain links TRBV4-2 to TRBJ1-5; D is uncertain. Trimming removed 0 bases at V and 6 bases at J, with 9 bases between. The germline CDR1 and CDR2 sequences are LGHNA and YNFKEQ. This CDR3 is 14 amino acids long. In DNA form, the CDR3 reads TGTGCCAGCAGCCAAGATCGTGCAAGTCAGCCCCAGCATTTT. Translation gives CASSQDRASQPQHF.

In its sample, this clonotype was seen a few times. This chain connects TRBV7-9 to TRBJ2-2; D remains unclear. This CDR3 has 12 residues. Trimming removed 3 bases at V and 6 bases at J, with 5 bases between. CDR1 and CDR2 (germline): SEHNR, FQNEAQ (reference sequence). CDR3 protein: CASSLRAGELFF. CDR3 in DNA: TGTGCCAGCAGCTTGAGAGCCGGGGAGCTGTTTTTT.

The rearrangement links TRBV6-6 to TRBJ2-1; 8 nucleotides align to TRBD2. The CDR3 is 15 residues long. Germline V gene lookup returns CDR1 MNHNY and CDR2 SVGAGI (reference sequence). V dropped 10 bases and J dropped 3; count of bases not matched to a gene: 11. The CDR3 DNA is TGTGCCACTATACGGGGGGGGCTAAGCTACAATGAGCAGTTCTTC. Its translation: CATIRGGLSYNEQFF.

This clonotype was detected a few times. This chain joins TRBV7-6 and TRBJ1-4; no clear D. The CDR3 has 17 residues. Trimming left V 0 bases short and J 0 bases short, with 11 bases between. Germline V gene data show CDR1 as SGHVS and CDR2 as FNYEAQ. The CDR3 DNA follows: TGTGCCAGCAGCTTAGCCCTTCGCCACCCAACTAATGAAAAACTGTTTTTT. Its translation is CASSLALRHPTNEKLFF.

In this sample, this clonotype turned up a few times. The CDR3 sequence: CATSRYGSNPDEQYF. In nucleotides, the CDR3 is TGTGCCACCAGCCGGTATGGAAGTAATCCCGACGAGCAGTACTTC. The rearrangement joins TRBV15 to TRBJ2-7; D is uncertain. The V gene's germline CDR1 is LNHNV and CDR2 YYDKDF (reference sequence). The CDR3 totals 15 residues. Trimming removed 5 bases at V and 5 bases at J, with 19 bases between.

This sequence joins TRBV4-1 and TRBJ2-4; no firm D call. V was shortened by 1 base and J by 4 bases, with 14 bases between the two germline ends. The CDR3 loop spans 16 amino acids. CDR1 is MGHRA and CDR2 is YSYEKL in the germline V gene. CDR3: CASSQVGSGQKNIQYF. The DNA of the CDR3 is TGCGCCAGCAGCCAAGTGGGTTCTGGGCAGAAAAACATTCAGTACTTC.